A selection of T cell receptor beta chains follows, all from one sample in a study of T cell responses to AZD1222 COVID-19 vaccine. The method was immunoSEQ multiplex PCR; TCRdb's version includes in-frame clones alone and lacks a portion of them. The sample has 150,000 to 200,000 clones, 85% to 90% seen once. The sample was peripheral blood, taken on day 0 of MenACWY control vaccination. The receptors stem from an adult in good health. Each CDR3 is given with its conserved first and last residue. The D gene is left open where the match is weak. Size is omitted from some rows. Given values are once, few, many or a class for expanded clones.

D	J	V	length	size	CDR3	DNA
-	TRBJ1-6	TRBV19	15	-	CASSDLSSYNSPLHF	TGTGCCAGTAGCGACCTCAGCTCCTATAATTCACCCCTCCACTTT
TRBD1	TRBJ1-1	TRBV20-1	14	-	CSASRDRGNTEAFF	TGCAGTGCTAGTCGGGACAGGGGGAACACTGAAGCTTTCTTT
-	TRBJ1-5	TRBV27	14	-	CASSFGGSNQPQHF	TGTGCCAGCAGTTTCGGGGGATCCAATCAGCCCCAGCATTTT
-	TRBJ2-5	TRBV7-6	14	-	CASSLAWEGETQYF	TGTGCCAGCAGCTTAGCATGGGAAGGAGAGACCCAGTACTTC
TRBD1	TRBJ1-2	TRBV7-9	13	-	CASSWGQGDGYTF	TGTGCCAGCAGCTGGGGGCAGGGGGATGGCTACACCTTC
-	TRBJ1-5	TRBV5-8	13	-	CASSLNSNQPQHF	TGTGCCAGCAGCTTGAATAGCAATCAGCCCCAGCATTTT
-	TRBJ2-3	TRBV3-1/TRBV3-2	12	-	CASSRLGDTQYF	TGTGCCAGCAGCCGCCTCGGGGATACGCAGTATTTT
TRBD2	TRBJ2-1	TRBV19	15	-	CASSIGRGLDNEQFF	TGTGCCAGTAGCATCGGGAGGGGCCTTGACAATGAGCAGTTCTTC
-	TRBJ2-1	TRBV2	16	-	CASSEAPGGAYNEQFF	TGTGCCAGCAGTGAAGCGCCGGGGGGCGCCTACAATGAGCAGTTCTTC
-	TRBJ1-5	TRBV7-9	16	-	CASSLGSGRNHQPQHF	TGTGCCAGCAGCTTAGGTTCGGGACGTAATCATCAGCCCCAGCATTTT
TRBD1	TRBJ1-2	TRBV6-6	16	-	CASRTIRDSLNYGYTF	TGTGCCAGCAGAACTATCCGGGACAGCCTTAACTATGGCTACACCTTC
-	TRBJ2-5	TRBV29-1	14	once	CSVSGAGAAETQYF	TGCAGCGTCTCGGGGGCGGGGGCGGCGGAGACCCAGTACTTC
-	TRBJ1-2	TRBV24-1	17	-	CATSSAAANKPQDGYTF	TGTGCCACCAGTAGTGCGGCAGCTAATAAACCTCAGGATGGCTACACCTTC
TRBD1	TRBJ1-3	TRBV3-1/TRBV3-2	15	-	CASSRQGALGNTIYF	TGTGCCAGCAGTAGACAGGGGGCGCTGGGAAACACCATATATTTT
-	TRBJ1-5	TRBV13	15	-	CASSLGNLANQPQHF	TGTGCCAGCAGCTTAGGTAACCTGGCGAATCAGCCCCAGCATTTT
-	TRBJ2-7	TRBV28	14	-	CASSFPGRSYEQYF	TGTGCCAGCAGTTTCCCGGGAAGATCCTACGAGCAGTACTTC
-	TRBJ2-3	TRBV6-2/TRBV6-3	14	-	CASSFQGFTDTQYF	TGTGCCAGCAGTTTCCAGGGGTTCACAGATACGCAGTATTTT
-	TRBJ1-1	TRBV5-1	15	-	CASSPSPGMNTEAFF	TGCGCCAGCAGTCCCTCCCCCGGAATGAACACTGAAGCTTTCTTT
TRBD2	TRBJ2-7	TRBV6-4	12	-	CASSDGRGEQYF	TGTGCCAGCAGTGACGGGAGGGGCGAGCAGTACTTC
TRBD1	TRBJ1-3	TRBV19	16	-	CASTPTGIYSGNTIYF	TGTGCCAGTACCCCGACAGGGATCTACTCTGGAAACACCATATATTTT
TRBD2	TRBJ2-3	TRBV28	17	-	CASSSGLAGAGTDTQYF	TGTGCCAGCAGCAGTGGACTAGCGGGAGCAGGAACAGATACGCAGTATTTT
TRBD1	TRBJ1-2	TRBV5-8	13	-	CASSLDRGGTGLF	TGTGCCAGCAGCTTGGACAGAGGGGGGACAGGGCTCTTC
-	TRBJ1-1	TRBV28	16	-	CASSLQAPGKVAETFF	TGTGCCAGCAGTTTACAGGCGCCGGGGAAAGTTGCTGAAACTTTCTTT
-	TRBJ1-4	TRBV30	13	-	CAGRPGVGEKLFF	TGTGCCGGACGACCCGGAGTTGGGGAAAAACTGTTTTTT
-	TRBJ2-7	TRBV14	12	-	CASSSHSYEQYF	TGTGCCAGTAGCTCCCACTCCTACGAGCAGTACTTC
-	TRBJ2-3	TRBV24-1	13	few	CATSETEWDTQYF	TGTGCCACCAGTGAAACAGAATGGGATACGCAGTATTTT
-	TRBJ2-7	TRBV19	14	few	CASQSRSPPYEQYF	TGTGCCAGTCAATCACGCAGTCCCCCCTACGAGCAGTACTTC
-	TRBJ2-7	TRBV10-3	16	-	CAISAGWTSGAYEQYF	TGTGCCATCAGTGCAGGTTGGACATCGGGGGCCTACGAGCAGTACTTC
-	TRBJ1-3	TRBV5-4	15	-	CASTKHSDSGNTIYF	TGTGCCAGCACCAAACACTCGGACTCTGGAAACACCATATATTTT
-	TRBJ2-7	TRBV18	14	-	CASSPQQDRYEQYF	TGTGCCAGCTCACCACAACAGGATAGATACGAGCAGTACTTC
-	TRBJ2-1	TRBV5-5	13	-	CASAAGPYNEQFF	TGTGCCAGCGCAGCGGGCCCCTACAATGAGCAGTTCTTC
-	TRBJ2-2	TRBV5-1	15	-	CASSSSTGSTGELFF	TGCGCCAGCAGCTCCTCTACGGGGTCCACCGGGGAGCTGTTTTTT
TRBD1	TRBJ1-2	TRBV5-1	14	once	CASRKTGGVDGYTF	TGCGCCAGCAGGAAGACAGGGGGCGTCGATGGCTACACCTTC
-	TRBJ2-7	TRBV29-1	13	-	CSVRVSWGLEQYF	TGCAGCGTTAGGGTCTCTTGGGGCCTCGAGCAGTACTTC
TRBD1	TRBJ2-2	TRBV28	11	-	CASSFKDRVFF	TGTGCCAGCAGTTTTAAGGACAGGGTGTTTTTT
-	TRBJ1-6	TRBV19	15	-	CASKGWKGEGSPLHF	TGTGCCAGTAAGGGGTGGAAAGGGGAAGGTTCACCCCTCCACTTT
TRBD1	TRBJ2-7	TRBV7-8	21	-	CASSSDSFGGRGQGVLGEQYF	TGTGCCAGCAGCTCCGATTCATTCGGAGGGCGAGGACAGGGGGTTCTGGGCGAGCAGTACTTC